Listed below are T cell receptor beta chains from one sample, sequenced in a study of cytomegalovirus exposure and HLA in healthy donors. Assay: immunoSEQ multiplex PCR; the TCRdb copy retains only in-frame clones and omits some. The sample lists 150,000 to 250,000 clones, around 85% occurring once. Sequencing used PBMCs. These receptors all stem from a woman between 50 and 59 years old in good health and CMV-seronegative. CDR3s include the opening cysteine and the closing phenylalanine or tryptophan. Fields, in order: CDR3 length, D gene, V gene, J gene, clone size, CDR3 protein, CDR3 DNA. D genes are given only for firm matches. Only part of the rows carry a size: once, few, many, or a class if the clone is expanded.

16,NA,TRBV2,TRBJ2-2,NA,CASSGSGTTNTGELFF,TGTGCCAGCAGTGGCAGTGGGACAACGAACACCGGGGAGCTGTTTTTT
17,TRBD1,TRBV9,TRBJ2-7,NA,CASSVGGTGGHSGEQYF,TGTGCCAGCAGCGTAGGAGGGACAGGGGGCCATAGTGGCGAGCAGTACTTC
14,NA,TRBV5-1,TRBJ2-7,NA,CASSLADRYYEQYF,TGCGCCAGCAGCTTGGCGGACAGATACTACGAGCAGTACTTC
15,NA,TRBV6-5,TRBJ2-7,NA,CASSSILASLYEQYF,TGTGCCAGCAGTTCGATTTTAGCGTCTCTCTACGAGCAGTACTTC
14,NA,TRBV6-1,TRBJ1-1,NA,CASSVSHGYTEAFF,TGTGCCAGCAGTGTCTCCCACGGGTACACTGAAGCTTTCTTT
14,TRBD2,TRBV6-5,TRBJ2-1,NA,CASISGNGYNEQFF,TGTGCCAGCATTAGCGGGAATGGGTACAATGAGCAGTTCTTC
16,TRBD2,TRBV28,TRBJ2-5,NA,CASSIPGLAGVETQYF,TGTGCCAGCAGTATACCGGGGCTAGCGGGAGTAGAGACCCAGTACTTC
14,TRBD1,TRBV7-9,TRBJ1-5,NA,CASSSGQGNQPQHF,TGTGCCAGCAGCTCCGGACAGGGGAATCAGCCCCAGCATTTT
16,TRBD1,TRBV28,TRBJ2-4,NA,CASSDRDRSMEDIQYF,TGTGCCAGCAGTGACCGGGACAGAAGTATGGAGGACATTCAGTACTTC
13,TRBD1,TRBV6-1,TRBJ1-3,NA,CASRMGQGNTIYF,TGTGCCAGCAGGATGGGACAGGGAAACACCATATATTTT
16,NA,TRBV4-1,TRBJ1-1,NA,CASSRGRQRTNTEAFF,TGCGCCAGCAGCCGCGGGCGGCAACGGACGAACACTGAAGCTTTCTTT
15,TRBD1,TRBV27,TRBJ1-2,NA,CASSSGQGALNGYTF,TGTGCCAGCAGTTCCGGACAGGGGGCTTTGAATGGCTACACCTTC
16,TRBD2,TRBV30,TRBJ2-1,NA,CAFSLGTSATRDEQFF,TGTGCCTTTAGCCTTGGGACTAGCGCTACCCGGGATGAGCAGTTCTTC
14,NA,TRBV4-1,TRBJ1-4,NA,CASSQAEGNEKLFF,TGCGCCAGCAGCCAAGCGGAGGGTAATGAAAAACTGTTTTTT
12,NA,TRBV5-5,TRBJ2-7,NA,CASSLQAYEQYF,TGTGCCAGCAGCTTACAGGCCTACGAGCAGTACTTC
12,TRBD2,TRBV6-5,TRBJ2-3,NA,CASRTSMDTQYF,TGTGCCAGCAGGACTAGCATGGATACGCAGTATTTT
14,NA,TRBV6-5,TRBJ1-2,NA,CASSYGQGNYGYTF,TGTGCCAGCAGTTACGGTCAGGGAAACTATGGCTACACCTTC
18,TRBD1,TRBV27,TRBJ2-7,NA,CASSFSGTGGANSYEQYF,TGTGCCAGCAGTTTCTCCGGGACAGGGGGCGCGAATTCCTACGAGCAGTACTTC
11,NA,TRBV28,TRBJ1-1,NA,CASSPTGGAFF,TGTGCCAGCAGTCCCACGGGGGGAGCTTTCTTT
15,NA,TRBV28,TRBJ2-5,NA,CASSLGGTAKETQYF,TGTGCCAGCAGTTTAGGCGGGACAGCAAAAGAGACCCAGTACTTC
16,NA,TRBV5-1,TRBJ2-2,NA,CASRLQTGWDTGELFF,TGCGCCAGCCGCCTTCAGACGGGTTGGGACACCGGGGAGCTGTTTTTT
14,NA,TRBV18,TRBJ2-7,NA,CASKTGGNSYEQYF,TGTGCCAGCAAAACTGGGGGGAACTCCTACGAGCAGTACTTC
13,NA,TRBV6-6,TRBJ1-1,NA,CASSFPGGTEAFF,TGTGCCAGCAGCTTCCCCGGGGGGACTGAAGCTTTCTTT
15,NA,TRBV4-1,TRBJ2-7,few,CASSQVGRRPYEQYF,TGCGCCAGCAGCCAAGTAGGTAGGAGGCCCTACGAGCAGTACTTC
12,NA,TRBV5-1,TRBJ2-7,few,CASSSSSYEQYF,TGCGCCAGCAGCTCCAGCTCCTACGAGCAGTACTTC
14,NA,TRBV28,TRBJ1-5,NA,CASSLSLGGQPQHF,TGTGCCAGCAGTTTATCCTTGGGGGGTCAGCCCCAGCATTTT
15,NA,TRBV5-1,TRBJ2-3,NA,CASSLVGHSTDTQYF,TGCGCCAGCAGCTTGGTGGGGCACAGCACAGATACGCAGTATTTT
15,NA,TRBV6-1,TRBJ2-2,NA,CASIKRGVYTGELFF,TGTGCCAGCATCAAACGGGGAGTATACACCGGGGAGCTGTTTTTT
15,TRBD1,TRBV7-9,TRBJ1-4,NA,CSSSLGAGGEEKLFF,TGTTCCAGCAGCTTAGGGGCAGGGGGCGAGGAAAAACTGTTTTTT
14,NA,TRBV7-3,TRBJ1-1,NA,CASSSGGGQTEAFF,TGTGCCAGCAGCTCCGGAGGAGGTCAGACTGAAGCTTTCTTT
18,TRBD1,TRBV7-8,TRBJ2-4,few,CASSPLPGQGATKNIQYF,TGTGCCAGCAGCCCCCTCCCGGGACAGGGGGCCACCAAAAACATTCAGTACTTC
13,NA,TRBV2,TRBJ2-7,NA,CASSESEDDEQYF,TGTGCCAGCAGTGAGTCGGAGGACGACGAGCAGTACTTC
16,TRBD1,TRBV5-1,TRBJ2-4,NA,CASSLRTGLAKNIQYF,TGCGCCAGCAGCTTGCGGACAGGACTAGCCAAAAACATTCAGTACTTC
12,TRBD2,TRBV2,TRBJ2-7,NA,CASRAGGLTRDF,TGTGCCAGCAGGGCGGGGGGACTAACACGGGACTTC
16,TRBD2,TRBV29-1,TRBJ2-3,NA,CSVLRSSGSGTDTQYF,TGCAGCGTCCTAAGGTCTAGCGGGAGTGGCACAGATACGCAGTATTTT
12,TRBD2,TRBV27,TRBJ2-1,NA,CASSLTSGEQFF,TGTGCCAGCAGTTTGACTAGCGGAGAGCAGTTCTTC
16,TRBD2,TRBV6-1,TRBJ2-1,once,CASSEAPAGGPGEQFF,TGTGCCAGCAGTGAAGCGCCTGCGGGAGGGCCTGGTGAGCAGTTCTTC
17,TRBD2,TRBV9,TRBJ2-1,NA,CASSETATSGTFNEQFF,TGTGCCAGCAGCGAGACCGCCACTAGCGGGACGTTCAATGAGCAGTTCTTC
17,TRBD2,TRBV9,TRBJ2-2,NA,CASSATAGLAGTGELFF,TGTGCCAGCAGCGCCACCGCCGGACTAGCGGGCACCGGGGAGCTGTTTTTT
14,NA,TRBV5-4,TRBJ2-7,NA,CASSLAGGAYEQYF,TGTGCCAGCAGCTTGGCCGGCGGAGCCTACGAGCAGTACTTC
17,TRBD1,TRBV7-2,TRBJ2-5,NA,CASSLEGQGVRRETQYF,TGTGCCAGCAGCTTAGAAGGACAGGGGGTGAGGAGGGAGACCCAGTACTTC
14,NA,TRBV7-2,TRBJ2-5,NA,CASSLAGGGETQYF,TGTGCCAGCAGCTTAGCGGGAGGAGGGGAGACCCAGTACTTC
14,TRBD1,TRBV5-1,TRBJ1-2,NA,CASSLDRGYFGYTF,TGCGCCAGCAGCTTGGACAGGGGCTACTTTGGCTACACCTTC
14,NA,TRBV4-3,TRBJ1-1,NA,CASSLFTGNTEAFF,TGCGCCAGCAGCCTATTCACAGGGAACACTGAAGCTTTCTTT
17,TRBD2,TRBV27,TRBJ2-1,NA,CASSFRISTSGSLGQFF,TGTGCCAGCAGTTTCAGGATTTCGACTAGCGGGAGTTTGGGGCAGTTCTTC
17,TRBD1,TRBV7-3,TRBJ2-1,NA,CASSPRTGGNSYNEQFF,TGTGCCAGCAGCCCACGGACAGGGGGGAACTCCTACAATGAGCAGTTCTTC
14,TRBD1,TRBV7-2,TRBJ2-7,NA,CASSSQGGSYEQYF,TGTGCCAGCAGCTCACAGGGGGGCAGCTACGAGCAGTACTTC
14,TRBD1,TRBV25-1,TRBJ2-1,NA,CASSTLDRGNEQFF,TGTGCCAGCAGTACACTGGACAGGGGAAATGAGCAGTTCTTC
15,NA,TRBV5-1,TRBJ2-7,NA,CASSLGGTEDYEQYF,TGCGCCAGCAGCTTGGGCGGGACAGAGGACTACGAGCAGTACTTC
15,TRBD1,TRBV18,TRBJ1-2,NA,CASSPQGTGPYGYTF,TGTGCCAGCTCACCACAGGGGACAGGACCTTATGGCTACACCTTC
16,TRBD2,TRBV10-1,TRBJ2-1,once,CASSVLGRVSYNEQFF,TGCGCCAGCAGTGTCCTCGGGAGGGTCTCCTACAATGAGCAGTTCTTC
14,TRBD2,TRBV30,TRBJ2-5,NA,CAWSVAGGRETQYF,TGTGCCTGGAGTGTGGCGGGAGGACGAGAGACCCAGTACTTC
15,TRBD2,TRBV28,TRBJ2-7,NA,CASRTLAGGSYEQYF,TGTGCCAGCAGGACCCTAGCGGGAGGGTCCTACGAGCAGTACTTC
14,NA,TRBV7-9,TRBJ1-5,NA,CASSLQGTGQPQHF,TGTGCCAGCAGCCTACAGGGAACGGGTCAGCCCCAGCATTTT
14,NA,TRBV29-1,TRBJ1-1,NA,CSVSGLYAQSEAFF,TGCAGCGTGTCCGGACTGTATGCCCAGAGTGAAGCTTTCTTT